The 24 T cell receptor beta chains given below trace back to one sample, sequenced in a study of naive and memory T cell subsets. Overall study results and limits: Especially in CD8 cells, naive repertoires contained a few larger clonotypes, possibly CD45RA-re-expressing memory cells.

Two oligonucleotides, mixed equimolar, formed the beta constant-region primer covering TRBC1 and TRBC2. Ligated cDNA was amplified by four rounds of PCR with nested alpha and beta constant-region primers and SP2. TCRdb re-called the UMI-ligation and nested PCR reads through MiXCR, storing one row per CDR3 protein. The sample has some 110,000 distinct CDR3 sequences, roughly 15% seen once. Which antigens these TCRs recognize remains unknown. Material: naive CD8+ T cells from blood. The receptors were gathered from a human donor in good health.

DNA for the CDR3: TGCGCCAGCAGCCATCCCCTCCAGGGGGCGCGGGAGCAGTACTTC. Its protein is CASSHPLQGAREQYF. The chain links TRBV4-3 to TRBJ2-7, with 8 bases matching TRBD1. The germline V gene has CDR1 LGHNA and CDR2 YSLEER. Trimming at V came to 3 bases and at J to 7 bases, leaving 11 bases not matched to a gene. This CDR3 contains 15 residues.

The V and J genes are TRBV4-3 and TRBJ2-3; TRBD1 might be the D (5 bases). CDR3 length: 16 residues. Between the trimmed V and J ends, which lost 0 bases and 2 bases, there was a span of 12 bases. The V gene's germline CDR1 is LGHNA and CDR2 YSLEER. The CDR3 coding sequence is TGCGCCAGCAGCCAAGATTACCCGACAGCCACAGATACGCAGTATTTT. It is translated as CASSQDYPTATDTQYF.

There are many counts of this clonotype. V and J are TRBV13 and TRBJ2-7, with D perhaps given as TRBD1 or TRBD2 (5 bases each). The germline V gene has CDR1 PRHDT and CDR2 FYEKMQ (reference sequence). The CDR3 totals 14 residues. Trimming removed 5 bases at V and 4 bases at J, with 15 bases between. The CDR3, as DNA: TGTGCCAGCAGCGCCGGGACCCGGGCGTACGAGCAGTACTTC. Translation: CASSAGTRAYEQYF. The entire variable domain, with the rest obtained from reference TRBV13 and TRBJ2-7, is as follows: AAGVIQSPRHLIKEKRETATLKCYPIPRHDTVYWYQQGPGQDPQFLISFYEKMQSDKGSIPDRFSAQQFSDYHSELNMSSLELGDSALYFCASSAGTRAYEQYFGPGTRLTVT.

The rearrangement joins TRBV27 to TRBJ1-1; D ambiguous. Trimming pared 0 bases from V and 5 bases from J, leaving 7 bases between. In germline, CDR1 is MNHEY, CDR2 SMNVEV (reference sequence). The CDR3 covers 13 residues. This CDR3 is CASSLSGRTEAFF. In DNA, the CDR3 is TGTGCCAGCAGTTTATCAGGGCGGACTGAAGCTTTCTTT.

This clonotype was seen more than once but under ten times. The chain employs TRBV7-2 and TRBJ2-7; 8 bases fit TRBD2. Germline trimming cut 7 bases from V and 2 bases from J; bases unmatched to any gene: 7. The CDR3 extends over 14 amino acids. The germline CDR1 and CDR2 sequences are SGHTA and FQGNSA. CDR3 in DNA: TGTGCCAGCAAACCTGCTAGCGGGCCCTACGAGCAGTACTTC. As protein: CASKPASGPYEQYF.

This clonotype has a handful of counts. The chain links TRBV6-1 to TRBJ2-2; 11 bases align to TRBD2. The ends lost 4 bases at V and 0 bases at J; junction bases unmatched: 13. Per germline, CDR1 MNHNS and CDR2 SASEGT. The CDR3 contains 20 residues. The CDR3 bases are TGTGCCAGCAGTGCGAATGGGGGACTAGCGGTTTTTACGAACACCGGGGAGCTGTTTTTT. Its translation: CASSANGGLAVFTNTGELFF.

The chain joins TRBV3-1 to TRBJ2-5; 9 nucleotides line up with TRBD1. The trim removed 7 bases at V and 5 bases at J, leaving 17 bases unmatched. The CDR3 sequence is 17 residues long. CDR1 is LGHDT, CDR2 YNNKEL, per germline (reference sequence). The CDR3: CASTNWVRDRVEETQYF. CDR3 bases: TGTGCCAGCACCAATTGGGTCCGGGACAGGGTAGAGGAGACCCAGTACTTC.

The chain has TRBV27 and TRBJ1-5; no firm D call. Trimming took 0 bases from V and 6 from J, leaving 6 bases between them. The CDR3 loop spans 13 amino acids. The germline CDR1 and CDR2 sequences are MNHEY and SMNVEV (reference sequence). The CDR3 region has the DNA TGTGCCAGCAGTTTATCGTATATTCAGCCCCAGCATTTT. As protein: CASSLSYIQPQHF.

The DNA for the CDR3 is TGCAGCGTTGAGAGGCCAGGGGGTATACATGAGCAGTTCTTC. This translates into CSVERPGGIHEQFF. The rearrangement uses TRBV29-1 and TRBJ2-1, with 7 bases matching TRBD1. Germline V CDR1 and CDR2: SQVTM, ANQGSEA. The junction had 10 bases not matched to a gene; V was cut back by 3 bases and J by 8 bases. CDR3 size: 14 residues.

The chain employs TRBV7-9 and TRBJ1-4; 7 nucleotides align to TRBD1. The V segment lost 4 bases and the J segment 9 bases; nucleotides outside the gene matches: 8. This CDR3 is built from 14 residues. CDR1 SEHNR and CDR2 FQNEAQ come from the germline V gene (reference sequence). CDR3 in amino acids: CASSSEIQGQKLFF. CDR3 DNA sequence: TGTGCCAGCAGCTCCGAAATACAGGGGCAAAAACTGTTTTTT.

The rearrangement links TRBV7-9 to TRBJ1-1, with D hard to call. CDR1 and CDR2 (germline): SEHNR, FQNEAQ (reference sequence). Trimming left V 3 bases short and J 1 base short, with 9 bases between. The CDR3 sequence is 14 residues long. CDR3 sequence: CASSFLGGNTEAFF. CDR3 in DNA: TGTGCCAGCAGCTTCTTGGGCGGGAACACTGAAGCTTTCTTT.

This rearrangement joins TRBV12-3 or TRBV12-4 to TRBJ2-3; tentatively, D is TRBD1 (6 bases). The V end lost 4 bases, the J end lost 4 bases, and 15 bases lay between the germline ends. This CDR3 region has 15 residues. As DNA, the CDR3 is TGTGCCAGCAGTTCTCGACAGGTAGCTGCAGATACGCAGTATTTT. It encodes CASSSRQVAADTQYF.

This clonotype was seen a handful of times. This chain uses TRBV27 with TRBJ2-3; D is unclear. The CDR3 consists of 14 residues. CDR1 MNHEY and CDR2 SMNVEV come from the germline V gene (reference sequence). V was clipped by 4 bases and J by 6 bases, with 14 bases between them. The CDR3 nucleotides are TGTGCCAGCAGTTCATGGCTTCCCGAGGATACGCAGTATTTT. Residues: CASSSWLPEDTQYF.

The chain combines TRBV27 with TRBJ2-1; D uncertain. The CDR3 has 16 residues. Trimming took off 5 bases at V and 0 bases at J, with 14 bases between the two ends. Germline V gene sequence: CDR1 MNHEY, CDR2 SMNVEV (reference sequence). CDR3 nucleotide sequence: TGTGCCAGCAGTCTATACAGTCAAACCTCCTACAATGAGCAGTTCTTC. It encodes CASSLYSQTSYNEQFF.

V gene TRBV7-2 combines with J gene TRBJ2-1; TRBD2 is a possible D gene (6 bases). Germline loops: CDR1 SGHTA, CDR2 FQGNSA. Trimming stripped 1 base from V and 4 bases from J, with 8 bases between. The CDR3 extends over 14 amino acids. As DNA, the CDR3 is TGTGCCAGCAGCTTAGACGGGGGATACAATGAGCAGTTCTTC. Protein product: CASSLDGGYNEQFF.

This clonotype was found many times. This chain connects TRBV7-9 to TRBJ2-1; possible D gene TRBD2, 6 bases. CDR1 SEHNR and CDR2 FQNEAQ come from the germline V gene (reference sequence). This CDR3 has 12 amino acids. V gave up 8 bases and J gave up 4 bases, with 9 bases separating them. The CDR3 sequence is CASGGSYNEQFF. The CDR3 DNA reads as TGTGCCAGCGGGGGGAGTTACAATGAGCAGTTCTTC.

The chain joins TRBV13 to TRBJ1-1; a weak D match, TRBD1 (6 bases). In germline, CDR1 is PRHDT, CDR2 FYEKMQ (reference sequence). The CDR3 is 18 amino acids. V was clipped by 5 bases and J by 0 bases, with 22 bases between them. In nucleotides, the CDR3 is TGTGCCAGCAGCCCCATGTTGGGGGGGCGAAGGATGAACACTGAAGCTTTCTTT. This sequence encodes CASSPMLGGRRMNTEAFF.

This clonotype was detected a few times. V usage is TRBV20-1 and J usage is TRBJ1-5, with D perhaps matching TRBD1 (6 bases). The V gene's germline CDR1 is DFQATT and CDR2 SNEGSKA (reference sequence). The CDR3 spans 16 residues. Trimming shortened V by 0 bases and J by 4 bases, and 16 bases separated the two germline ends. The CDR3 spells CSARDPGAPGNQPQHF. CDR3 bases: TGCAGTGCTAGAGATCCGGGGGCGCCAGGGAATCAGCCCCAGCATTTT.

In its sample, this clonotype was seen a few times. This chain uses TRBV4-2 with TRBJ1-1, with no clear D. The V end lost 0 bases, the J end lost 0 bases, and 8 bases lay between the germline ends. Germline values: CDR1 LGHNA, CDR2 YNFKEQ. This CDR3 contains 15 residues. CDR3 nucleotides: TGTGCCAGCAGCCAAGACAGCACTATGAACACTGAAGCTTTCTTT. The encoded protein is CASSQDSTMNTEAFF.

CDR3 sequence (DNA): TGTGCCAGCAGCCTCGTAGCGGGTTTAAACACCGGGGAGCTGTTTTTT. As protein: CASSLVAGLNTGELFF. V is TRBV7-8 and J is TRBJ2-2; 7 positions agree with TRBD2. The V segment lost 5 bases and the J segment 2 bases; nucleotides outside the gene matches: 8. The CDR3 runs 16 residues. CDR1 and CDR2 (germline): SGHVS, FQNEAQ.

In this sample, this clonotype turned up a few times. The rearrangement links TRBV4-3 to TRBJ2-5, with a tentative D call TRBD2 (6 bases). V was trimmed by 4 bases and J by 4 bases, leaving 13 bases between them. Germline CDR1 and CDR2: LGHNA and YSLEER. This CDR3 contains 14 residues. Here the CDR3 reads CASSPHHSGETQYF. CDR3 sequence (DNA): TGCGCCAGCAGCCCGCATCATAGCGGAGAGACCCAGTACTTC.

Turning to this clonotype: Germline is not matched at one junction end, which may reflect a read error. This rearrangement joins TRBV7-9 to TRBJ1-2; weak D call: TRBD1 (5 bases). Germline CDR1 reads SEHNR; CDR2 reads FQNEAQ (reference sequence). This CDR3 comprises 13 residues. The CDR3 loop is CVSTPVGEYGYTF. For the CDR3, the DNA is TGTGTCAGCACCCCGGTGGGGGAATATGGCTACACCTTC.

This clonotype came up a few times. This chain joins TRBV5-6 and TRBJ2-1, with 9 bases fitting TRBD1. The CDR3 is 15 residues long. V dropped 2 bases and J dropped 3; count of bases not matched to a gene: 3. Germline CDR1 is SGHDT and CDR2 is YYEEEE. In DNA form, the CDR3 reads TGTGCCAGCAGCTTCGGGACAGGGCTCTACAATGAGCAGTTCTTC. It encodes CASSFGTGLYNEQFF.

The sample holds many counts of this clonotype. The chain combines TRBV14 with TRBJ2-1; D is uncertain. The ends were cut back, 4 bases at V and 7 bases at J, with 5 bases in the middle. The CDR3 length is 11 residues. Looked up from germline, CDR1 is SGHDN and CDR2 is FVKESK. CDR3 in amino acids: CASSPGNEQFF. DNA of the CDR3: TGTGCCAGCAGCCCAGGAAATGAGCAGTTCTTC.